A selection of T cell receptor beta chains follows, all from one sample in a study. TCRdb re-analysed the multiplex PCR reads in MiXCR, keeping a single row per CDR3 protein. Of 2,000 to 2,500 distinct CDR3 sequences in the sample, 2.4% were seen once. The sample consisted of tumor-infiltrating Tregs sorted from the breast tumor. These receptors were collected from a female donor with breast cancer. The CDR3 runs from the conserved cysteine through the conserved F or W. D genes are given only for firm matches. Clone size is shown for a subset of rows, as once, few, many or a class of expanded clone.

size: medium-sized
J: TRBJ1-2
D: TRBD1
V: TRBV12-3/TRBV12-4
CDR3: CASSPGQGVSNYGYTF
DNA: TGTGCCAGCAGTCCGGGACAGGGAGTATCGAACTATGGCTACACCTTC

size: NA
J: TRBJ1-2
D: TRBD1
V: TRBV12-3/TRBV12-4
CDR3: CASSLYRDRPTVGYTF
DNA: TGTGCCAGCAGTTTGTACCGGGACAGGCCCACCGTTGGCTACACCTTC

size: medium-sized
J: TRBJ1-2
D: NA
V: TRBV12-3/TRBV12-4
CDR3: CASRGYHYGYTF
DNA: TGTGCCAGCAGAGGGTATCATTATGGCTACACCTTC

size: medium-sized
J: TRBJ1-2
D: NA
V: TRBV12-3/TRBV12-4
CDR3: CASSLERGAYGYTF
DNA: TGTGCCAGCAGTTTAGAACGGGGCGCCTATGGCTACACCTTC

size: medium-sized
J: TRBJ1-2
D: TRBD1
V: TRBV12-3/TRBV12-4
CDR3: CASSPRDRLNYGYTF
DNA: TGTGCCAGCAGTCCCCGGGACAGACTTAACTATGGCTACACCTTC

size: medium-sized
J: TRBJ1-2
D: NA
V: TRBV12-3/TRBV12-4
CDR3: CASSPGDLNYGYTF
DNA: TGTGCCAGCAGCCCTGGAGACCTTAACTATGGCTACACCTTC

size: medium-sized
J: TRBJ1-2
D: TRBD1
V: TRBV12-3/TRBV12-4
CDR3: CASSLGQGRDYGYTF
DNA: TGTGCCAGCAGCTTGGGACAGGGGAGAGACTATGGCTACACCTTC

size: medium-sized
J: TRBJ1-2
D: NA
V: TRBV12-3/TRBV12-4
CDR3: CASSLLGTNYGYTF
DNA: TGTGCCAGCAGTTTACTGGGGACTAACTATGGCTACACCTTC

size: medium-sized
J: TRBJ1-2
D: NA
V: TRBV12-3/TRBV12-4
CDR3: CASSFQYPDYGYTF
DNA: TGTGCCAGCAGTTTTCAGTATCCGGACTATGGCTACACCTTC

size: medium-sized
J: TRBJ1-2
D: NA
V: TRBV12-3/TRBV12-4
CDR3: CASSSSGGYGYTF
DNA: TGTGCCAGCAGCTCTTCCGGTGGCTATGGCTACACCTTC

size: medium-sized
J: TRBJ1-2
D: TRBD1
V: TRBV12-3/TRBV12-4
CDR3: CASSIWTGPVGYTF
DNA: TGTGCCAGCAGTATATGGACAGGCCCGGTTGGCTACACCTTC

size: medium-sized
J: TRBJ1-2
D: NA
V: TRBV12-3/TRBV12-4
CDR3: CASSHDQSGYTF
DNA: TGTGCCAGCAGCCATGACCAATCCGGCTACACCTTC

size: many
J: TRBJ1-2
D: NA
V: TRBV12-3/TRBV12-4
CDR3: CASRNRQPSGYTF
DNA: TGTGCCAGCAGAAATAGACAGCCCTCTGGCTACACCTTC

size: medium-sized
J: TRBJ1-2
D: NA
V: TRBV12-3/TRBV12-4
CDR3: CASSFRTEGYGYTF
DNA: TGTGCCAGCAGTTTCCGGACAGAGGGCTATGGCTACACCTTC

size: NA
J: TRBJ1-2
D: NA
V: TRBV12-3/TRBV12-4
CDR3: CASSYRINYGYTF
DNA: TGTGCCAGCAGTTACAGGATCAACTATGGCTACACCTTC

size: medium-sized
J: TRBJ1-2
D: NA
V: TRBV12-3/TRBV12-4
CDR3: CASSLGQNYYGYTF
DNA: TGTGCCAGCAGTTTGGGTCAGAATTACTATGGCTACACCTTC

size: medium-sized
J: TRBJ1-2
D: NA
V: TRBV12-3/TRBV12-4
CDR3: CASSQRGNYGYTF
DNA: TGTGCCAGCAGTCAAAGGGGAAACTATGGCTACACCTTC

size: medium-sized
J: TRBJ1-2
D: TRBD1
V: TRBV12-3/TRBV12-4
CDR3: CASSPSGQVDYGYTF
DNA: TGTGCCAGCAGTCCCTCGGGACAGGTGGACTATGGCTACACCTTC

size: medium-sized
J: TRBJ1-2
D: NA
V: TRBV12-3/TRBV12-4
CDR3: CASSPEEIALSYTF
DNA: TGTGCCAGCAGCCCCGAAGAGATTGCCCTTAGCTACACCTTC

size: medium-sized
J: TRBJ1-2
D: NA
V: TRBV12-3/TRBV12-4
CDR3: CASSFGIGRGFYGYTF
DNA: TGTGCCAGCAGTTTTGGGATTGGCAGGGGATTTTATGGCTACACCTTC

size: medium-sized
J: TRBJ1-2
D: NA
V: TRBV12-3/TRBV12-4
CDR3: CASRPTVNYGYTF
DNA: TGTGCCAGCAGGCCGACAGTTAACTATGGCTACACCTTC

size: medium-sized
J: TRBJ1-2
D: TRBD1
V: TRBV12-3/TRBV12-4
CDR3: CASSFDRVYGYTF
DNA: TGTGCCAGCAGTTTTGACAGGGTCTATGGCTACACCTTC

size: medium-sized
J: TRBJ1-2
D: NA
V: TRBV12-3/TRBV12-4
CDR3: CASSLAGTLNYGYTF
DNA: TGTGCCAGCAGTTTAGCGGGGACACTTAACTATGGCTACACCTTC

size: many
J: TRBJ1-2
D: NA
V: TRBV12-3/TRBV12-4
CDR3: CASSPESLGGGYGYTF
DNA: TGTGCCAGCAGCCCCGAGAGCCTGGGAGGTGGCTATGGCTACACCTTC

size: medium-sized
J: TRBJ1-2
D: TRBD1
V: TRBV12-3/TRBV12-4
CDR3: CASSSLTGNYGYTF
DNA: TGTGCCAGCAGTTCTCTGACAGGGAACTATGGCTACACCTTC

size: medium-sized
J: TRBJ1-2
D: NA
V: TRBV12-3/TRBV12-4
CDR3: CASTYQTGGYYGYTF
DNA: TGTGCCAGCACCTACCAGACAGGCGGTTACTATGGCTACACCTTC

size: medium-sized
J: TRBJ1-2
D: NA
V: TRBV12-3/TRBV12-4
CDR3: CASSLGRASLAGYTF
DNA: TGTGCCAGCAGTTTAGGGCGGGCCTCCCTCGCGGGCTACACCTTC

size: medium-sized
J: TRBJ1-2
D: NA
V: TRBV12-3/TRBV12-4
CDR3: CASSLEQTGLNYGYTF
DNA: TGTGCCAGCAGTTTGGAGCAGACAGGTTTGAACTATGGCTACACCTTC

size: medium-sized
J: TRBJ1-2
D: NA
V: TRBV12-3/TRBV12-4
CDR3: CASSPDSFGYTF
DNA: TGTGCCAGCAGTCCGGACAGCTTTGGCTACACCTTC

size: medium-sized
J: TRBJ1-2
D: NA
V: TRBV12-3/TRBV12-4
CDR3: CASSTRGGEVYGYTF
DNA: TGTGCCAGCAGTACCCGAGGAGGAGAGGTCTATGGCTACACCTTC

size: medium-sized
J: TRBJ1-2
D: TRBD1
V: TRBV12-3/TRBV12-4
CDR3: CASSPDRGEGYTF
DNA: TGTGCCAGCAGTCCCGACAGGGGAGAGGGCTACACCTTC

size: large
J: TRBJ1-2
D: TRBD1
V: TRBV12-3/TRBV12-4
CDR3: CASSLWSGQGVNYGYTF
DNA: TGTGCCAGCAGTTTGTGGTCCGGACAGGGAGTTAACTATGGCTACACCTTC

size: medium-sized
J: TRBJ1-2
D: TRBD1
V: TRBV12-3/TRBV12-4
CDR3: CASSMGQGYGYTF
DNA: TGTGCCAGCAGTATGGGACAGGGTTATGGCTACACCTTC

size: large
J: TRBJ1-2
D: NA
V: TRBV12-3/TRBV12-4
CDR3: CASSFPQGIDGYTF
DNA: TGTGCCAGCAGTTTCCCACAGGGTATCGATGGCTACACCTTC

size: medium-sized
J: TRBJ1-2
D: NA
V: TRBV12-3/TRBV12-4
CDR3: CASRANEDGLGYTF
DNA: TGTGCCAGCAGGGCAAATGAGGACGGCCTTGGCTACACCTTC

size: medium-sized
J: TRBJ1-2
D: NA
V: TRBV12-3/TRBV12-4
CDR3: CASTVDGTNYGYTF
DNA: TGTGCCAGCACTGTGGACGGTACTAACTATGGCTACACCTTC

size: medium-sized
J: TRBJ1-2
D: TRBD1
V: TRBV12-3/TRBV12-4
CDR3: CASSLGTGHYGYTF
DNA: TGTGCCAGCAGTTTAGGGACAGGGCATTATGGCTACACCTTC

size: medium-sized
J: TRBJ1-2
D: NA
V: TRBV12-3/TRBV12-4
CDR3: CASSPGTSRVNGYTF
DNA: TGTGCCAGCAGTCCGGGTACAAGTCGGGTGAATGGCTACACCTTC

size: medium-sized
J: TRBJ1-2
D: NA
V: TRBV12-3/TRBV12-4
CDR3: CASSPIRAGYGYTF
DNA: TGTGCCAGCAGTCCAATTAGGGCTGGCTATGGCTACACCTTC

size: medium-sized
J: TRBJ1-2
D: NA
V: TRBV12-3/TRBV12-4
CDR3: CASNLGGVPYGYTF
DNA: TGTGCCAGCAACCTAGGAGGAGTTCCCTATGGCTACACCTTC

size: medium-sized
J: TRBJ1-2
D: NA
V: TRBV12-3/TRBV12-4
CDR3: CASSSSVNYGYTF
DNA: TGTGCCAGCAGTTCCAGCGTCAACTATGGCTACACCTTC

size: medium-sized
J: TRBJ1-2
D: TRBD1
V: TRBV12-3/TRBV12-4
CDR3: CASSFRQGSYGYTF
DNA: TGTGCCAGCAGTTTTCGACAGGGGTCCTATGGCTACACCTTC

size: medium-sized
J: TRBJ1-2
D: NA
V: TRBV12-3/TRBV12-4
CDR3: CASSPAGSSLYGYTF
DNA: TGTGCCAGCAGCCCCGCCGGCTCGAGCCTTTATGGCTACACCTTC

size: medium-sized
J: TRBJ1-2
D: NA
V: TRBV12-3/TRBV12-4
CDR3: CASKTGYYGYTF
DNA: TGTGCCAGCAAGACAGGATACTATGGCTACACCTTC

size: medium-sized
J: TRBJ1-2
D: NA
V: TRBV12-3/TRBV12-4
CDR3: CASSLADRAGYTF
DNA: TGTGCCAGCAGTTTAGCGGATAGGGCTGGCTACACCTTC

size: large
J: TRBJ1-2
D: NA
V: TRBV12-3/TRBV12-4
CDR3: CASSLQENYGYTF
DNA: TGTGCCAGCAGCCTCCAGGAGAACTATGGCTACACCTTC